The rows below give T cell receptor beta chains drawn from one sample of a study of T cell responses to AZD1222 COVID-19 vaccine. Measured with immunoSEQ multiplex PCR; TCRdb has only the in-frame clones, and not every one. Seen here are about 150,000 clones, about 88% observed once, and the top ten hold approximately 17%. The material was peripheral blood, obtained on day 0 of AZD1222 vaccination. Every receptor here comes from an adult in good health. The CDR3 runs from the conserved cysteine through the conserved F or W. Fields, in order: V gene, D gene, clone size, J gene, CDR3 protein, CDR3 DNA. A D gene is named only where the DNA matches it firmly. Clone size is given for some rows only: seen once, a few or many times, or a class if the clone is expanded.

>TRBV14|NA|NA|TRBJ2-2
CASSQDRYGRELFF
TGTGCCAGCAGCCAAGATAGGTACGGCCGGGAGCTGTTTTTT
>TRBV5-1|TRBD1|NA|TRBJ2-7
CASSLPDRGSYEQYF
TGCGCCAGCAGTTTACCGGACAGGGGCTCCTACGAGCAGTACTTC
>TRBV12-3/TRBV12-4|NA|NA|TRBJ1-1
CASSLGVNTEAFF
TGTGCCAGCAGTTTGGGGGTGAACACTGAAGCTTTCTTT
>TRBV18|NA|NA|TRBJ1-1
CASSPSVGLTEAFF
TGTGCCAGCTCACCGTCTGTAGGGCTAACTGAAGCTTTCTTT
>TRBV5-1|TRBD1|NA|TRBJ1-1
CASSSQGGNTEAFF
TGCGCCAGCAGCTCCCAGGGGGGGAACACTGAAGCTTTCTTT
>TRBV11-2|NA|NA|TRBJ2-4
CASSLGGTSNIQYF
TGTGCCAGCAGCTTAGGGGGGACAAGTAACATTCAGTACTTC
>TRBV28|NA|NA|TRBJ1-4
CASSLGSRSEKLFF
TGTGCCAGCAGTTTAGGGAGCCGGAGTGAAAAACTGTTTTTT
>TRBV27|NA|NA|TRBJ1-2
CASSPTLGYGYTF
TGTGCCAGCAGTCCAACCCTAGGGTATGGCTACACCTTC
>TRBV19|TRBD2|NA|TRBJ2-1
CASWPTSGSYNEQFF
TGTGCCAGTTGGCCGACTAGCGGGAGCTACAATGAGCAGTTCTTC
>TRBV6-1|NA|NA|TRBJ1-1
CASSESVQGRAFF
TGTGCCAGCAGTGAATCTGTTCAGGGGAGGGCTTTCTTT
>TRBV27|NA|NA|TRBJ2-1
CASSLSGGAAYNEQFF
TGTGCCAGCAGTTTATCTGGGGGAGCTGCCTACAATGAGCAGTTCTTC
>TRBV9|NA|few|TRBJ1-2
CASSVDRNYGYTF
TGTGCCAGCAGCGTAGACAGGAACTATGGCTACACCTTC
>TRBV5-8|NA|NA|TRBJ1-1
CASSLGLTEAFF
TGTGCCAGCAGCCTGGGGTTGACTGAAGCTTTCTTT
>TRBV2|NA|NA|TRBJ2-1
CATKEGRASSYNEQFF
TGTGCCACCAAGGAAGGGCGGGCGAGCTCCTACAATGAGCAGTTCTTC
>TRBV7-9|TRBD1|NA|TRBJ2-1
CASSAYRGREQFF
TGTGCCAGCAGCGCCTATAGGGGGCGTGAGCAGTTCTTC
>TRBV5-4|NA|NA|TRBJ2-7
CASSLGKVDYEQYF
TGTGCCAGCAGCTTGGGGAAGGTGGACTACGAGCAGTACTTC
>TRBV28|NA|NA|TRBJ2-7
CASSFQKPYEQYF
TGTGCCAGCAGTTTTCAGAAACCCTACGAGCAGTACTTC
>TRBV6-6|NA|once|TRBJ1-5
CASSYLNGQPQHF
TGTGCCAGCAGTTACCTAAACGGGCAGCCCCAGCATTTT
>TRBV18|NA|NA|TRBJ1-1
CASSPLGTEAFF
TGTGCCAGCTCACCGCTCGGGACTGAAGCTTTCTTT
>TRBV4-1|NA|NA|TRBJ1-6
CASSQVLSSGGRPLHF
TGCGCCAGCAGCCAAGTATTGTCGTCCGGTGGTAGACCCCTCCACTTT
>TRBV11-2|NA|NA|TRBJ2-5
CASSPAETQYF
TGTGCCAGCAGCCCAGCGGAGACCCAGTACTTC
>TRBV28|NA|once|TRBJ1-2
CASGLPQGNGYTF
TGTGCCAGCGGACTACCGCAGGGAAATGGCTACACCTTC
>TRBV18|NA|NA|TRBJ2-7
CASSPPGGQYYEQYF
TGTGCCAGCTCACCACCGGGGGGGCAGTACTACGAGCAGTACTTC
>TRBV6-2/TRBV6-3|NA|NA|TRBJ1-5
CASSLGRNSNQPQHF
TGTGCCAGCAGTTTGGGACGTAATAGCAATCAGCCCCAGCATTTT
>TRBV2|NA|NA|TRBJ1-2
CASSEGGGRTYGYTF
TGTGCCAGCAGTGAAGGGGGGGGCCGAACCTATGGCTACACCTTC
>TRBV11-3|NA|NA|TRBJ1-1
CATQFTGPSTEAFF
TGTGCCACACAATTTACAGGGCCATCGACCGAAGCTTTCTTT
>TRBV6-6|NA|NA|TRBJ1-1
CASSYAKYQEAFF
TGTGCCAGCAGTTACGCCAAATACCAGGAAGCTTTCTTT
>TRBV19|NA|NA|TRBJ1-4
CATRPRLTNEKLFF
TGTGCCACTCGACCCCGGCTTACGAATGAAAAACTGTTTTTT
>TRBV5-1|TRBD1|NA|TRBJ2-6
CASSRGLTGSGANVLTF
TGCGCCAGCAGTAGGGGGCTCACTGGATCTGGGGCCAACGTCCTGACTTTC
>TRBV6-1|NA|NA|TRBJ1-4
CASSEAGGSLGDGEKLFF
TGTGCCAGCAGTGAAGCAGGAGGAAGCCTGGGGGATGGCGAAAAACTGTTTTTT
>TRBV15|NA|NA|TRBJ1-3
CATSRARPSSGNTIYF
TGTGCCACCAGCAGAGCACGGCCCAGCTCTGGAAACACCATATATTTT
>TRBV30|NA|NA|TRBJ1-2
CAWSVLQGAGGYTF
TGTGCCTGGAGTGTATTACAGGGCGCGGGAGGCTACACCTTC
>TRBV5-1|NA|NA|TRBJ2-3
CASSLEDQRDTQYF
TGCGCCAGCAGCTTGGAGGACCAACGCGATACGCAGTATTTT
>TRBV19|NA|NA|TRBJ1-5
CASSHGQPQHF
TGTGCCAGTAGCCATGGTCAGCCCCAGCATTTT
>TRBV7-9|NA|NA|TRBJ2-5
CASSLAVQETQYF
TGTGCCAGCAGCTTAGCGGTTCAAGAGACCCAGTACTTC